The sequence of this T cell receptor (beta chain) was determined in a study of OX40 agonist ivuxolimab in advanced cancers. In the study overall: Every 2 weeks, ivuxolimab was infused into the patients intravenously at between 0.01 and 10 mg/kg. Study results and limitations: The CD4+ and CD8+ T cells in the blood had expanded clonally by week 6 at 0.1 to 3.0 mg/kg. With doses of 0.1-3.0 mg/kg, partial responders showed among the lowest clonal expansion.

Germline CDR1 is MGHDK and CDR2 is SYGVNS. The V end lost 0 bases, the J end lost 5 bases, and 11 bases lay between the germline ends. The CDR3 contains 15 residues. Measured with immunoSEQ multiplex PCR; TCRdb has only the in-frame clones, and not every one. Of 100,000 or so clones listed, 87% are singletons. A note on this clone: Its target is unknown.

The sequences come from CD4+ or CD8+ T cells sorted from blood, collected in a trial of the OX40 agonist ivuxolimab. The receptor was derived from an adult with an advanced solid tumor such as melanoma, head and neck, liver or kidney cancer. V gene TRBV25-1 combines with J gene TRBJ1-5, with D possibly matching TRBD1 (6 bases). The CDR3 DNA is TGTGCCAGCAGTGAATATACAGGGATGGATCAGCCCCAGCATTTT. Residues: CASSEYTGMDQPQHF.